A selection of T cell receptor beta chains follows, all from one sample in a study of shared clonotypes between healthy human individuals. Using immunoSEQ multiplex PCR, the repertoire was profiled, and TCRdb retains in-frame clones only, with some absent. In the table there are about 750,000 clones, 90% to 95% of which are singletons. Sequenced material: naive CD8+ T cells sorted from blood. These receptors were collected from a man aged 25-45 years in good health. Both conserved end residues are part of each CDR3. A D gene is named only where the DNA matches it firmly. Clone size is given for some rows only: seen once, a few or many times, or a class if the clone is expanded.

cdr3_length d_call j_call clone_size v_call cdr3_nt cdr3_aa
13 - TRBJ2-7 once TRBV27 TGTGCCAGCAGTTTTGGACAGCCCTACGAGCAGTACTTC CASSFGQPYEQYF
13 - TRBJ2-7 - TRBV7-9 TGTGCCAGCAGCCCCCCACAGGGCTACGAGCAGTACTTC CASSPPQGYEQYF
14 - TRBJ2-3 - TRBV28 TGTGCCAGCAGTTTCCGTATGACACCAGATACGCAGTATTTT CASSFRMTPDTQYF
15 - TRBJ2-7 - TRBV6-5 TGTGCCAGCAGTTACTCCACGGACGGAGCCTACGAGCAGTACTTC CASSYSTDGAYEQYF
18 TRBD1 TRBJ2-6 - TRBV14 TGTGCCAGCAGCAGGAGGACAGGGGACCTCTCTGGGGCCAACGTCCTGACTTTC CASSRRTGDLSGANVLTF
16 TRBD1 TRBJ1-4 once TRBV2 TGTGCCAGCAAGAGGGACAGGGGAATCATTGCCGAAAAACTGTTTTTT CASKRDRGIIAEKLFF
14 TRBD1 TRBJ2-7 - TRBV13 TGTGCCAGCAGCTTAGGGACAGGGGCCTACGAGCAGTACTTC CASSLGTGAYEQYF
13 - TRBJ1-1 once TRBV19 TGTGCCAGTAGTATCGGGTCCTACACTGAAGCTTTCTTT CASSIGSYTEAFF
16 - TRBJ1-3 - TRBV27 TGTGCCAGCAGTTTATGGTCGGGAATGGCTGGAAACACCATATATTTT CASSLWSGMAGNTIYF
16 - TRBJ1-5 - TRBV15 TGTGCCACCAGCACCTCTTTAGGGTATAGCAATCAGCCCCAGCATTTT CATSTSLGYSNQPQHF
15 - TRBJ2-2 once TRBV29-1 TGCAGCGTTCGGGACGTCGGGAAAAACACCGGGGAGCTGTTTTTT CSVRDVGKNTGELFF
20 TRBD1 TRBJ2-1 - TRBV7-8 TGTGCCAGCAGCTTGCTGGACAGGGAGCCAGCGGATAGCTCCTACAATGAGCAGTTCTTC CASSLLDREPADSSYNEQFF
17 - TRBJ2-3 once TRBV7-9 TGTGCCAGCAGCCGATTAAGTCTAGGATACGCCACAGATACGCAGTATTTT CASSRLSLGYATDTQYF
11 - TRBJ2-2 - TRBV29-1 TGCAGCGTTGAGGAGGCAGGGGAGCTGTTTTTT CSVEEAGELFF
12 TRBD2 TRBJ2-7 - TRBV2 TGTGCCAGCGGGGCGGGAGCGTACGAGCAGTACTTC CASGAGAYEQYF
15 - TRBJ2-1 - TRBV27 TGTGCCAGCAGTCTAGCAAGGAGCTCCTACAATGAGCAGTTCTTC CASSLARSSYNEQFF
10 - TRBJ2-1 - TRBV25-1 TGTGCCAGCACGGGCAATGAGCAGTTCTTC CASTGNEQFF
13 - TRBJ2-7 - TRBV7-8 TGTGCCAGCAGCCAGACCGGGCCTCTGGAGCAGTACTTC CASSQTGPLEQYF
12 - TRBJ2-7 - TRBV29-1 TGCAGCGTTGCCCCGACAGGCCTTGAGCAGTACTTC CSVAPTGLEQYF
14 TRBD1 TRBJ1-1 few TRBV27 TGTGCCAGCAGTTTAGGACAGGGGAACACTGAAGCTTTCTTT CASSLGQGNTEAFF
13 - TRBJ1-1 - TRBV29-1 TGCAGCGTTGAGGACGGAATGAACACTGAAGCTTTCTTT CSVEDGMNTEAFF